The 30 T cell receptor beta chains listed next were all sequenced from one sample in a study of cytomegalovirus exposure and HLA in healthy donors. Amplification used 60 Vbeta primers and 13 Jbeta primers. This table comes from immunoSEQ multiplex PCR, and its TCRdb copy is limited to in-frame clones, with some not included. The top ten hold less than 3% of the sample, which has around 55,000 clones, 75% to 80% seen once. The sample comprised PBMCs. Receptor source: a female donor in good health and CMV-seronegative.

This clone appeared a few times. CDR3 nucleotides: TGTGCCAGCAGCCCGTGGGGCAAAACAGATACGCAGTATTTT. This codes for CASSPWGKTDTQYF. The rearrangement links TRBV7-2 to TRBJ2-3; D is possibly TRBD1 (5 bases). Germline V gives CDR1 SGHTA, CDR2 FQGNSA. V lost 5 bases and J 3 bases, leaving 12 bases between the germline ends. The CDR3 runs to 14 residues.

This clone came up a few times. This chain links TRBV30 with TRBJ2-7, with TRBD2 as a possible D gene (5 bases). CDR3 size: 12 residues. V was pared by 0 bases and J by 3 bases, with 6 bases between. Germline V gene sequence: CDR1 GTSNPN, CDR2 SVGIG (reference sequence). CDR3 protein: CAWSVRGYEQYF. As DNA, the CDR3 is TGTGCCTGGAGTGTACGGGGCTACGAGCAGTACTTC. Full variable domain (rest looked up from reference TRBV30 and TRBJ2-7): SQTIHQWPATLVQPVGSPLSLECTVEGTSNPNLYWYRQAAGRGLQLLFYSVGIGQISSEVPQNLSASRPQDRQFILSSKKLLLSDSGFYLCAWSVRGYEQYFGPGTRLTVT.

This sequence joins TRBV13 and TRBJ1-2; TRBD1 matches at 7 bases. Germline CDR1 and CDR2: PRHDT and FYEKMQ (reference sequence). V was pared by 0 bases and J by 4 bases, with 8 bases of the junction left unmatched. The CDR3 has 16 residues. The chain's CDR3 is CASSLGAGDSLYGYTF. CDR3 bases: TGTGCCAGCAGCTTAGGCGCCGGGGACAGCCTCTATGGCTACACCTTC. Variable domain in full (rest from reference TRBV13 and TRBJ1-2): AAGVIQSPRHLIKEKRETATLKCYPIPRHDTVYWYQQGPGQDPQFLISFYEKMQSDKGSIPDRFSAQQFSDYHSELNMSSLELGDSALYFCASSLGAGDSLYGYTFGSGTRLTVV.

V gene TRBV5-1 combines with J gene TRBJ2-2; 13 bases agree with TRBD2. The V gene's germline CDR1 is SGHRS and CDR2 YFSETQ. The CDR3 is 16 amino acids. Unmatched junction bases numbered 4, after V lost 4 bases and J lost 4 bases. The CDR3 nucleotides are TGCGCCAGCAGCGCCGGGACTAGCGGGGTCACCGGGGAGCTGTTTTTT. Protein sequence: CASSAGTSGVTGELFF.

This chain joins TRBV28 and TRBJ2-7; D call uncertain. V shed 6 bases and J shed 3 bases, with 6 bases lying between them. This CDR3 region has 11 residues. The germline gives CDR1 MDHEN, CDR2 SYDVKM. The CDR3, as DNA: TGTGCCAGCAGAGGCGGCTACGAGCAGTACTTC. Protein: CASRGGYEQYF.

The rearrangement links TRBV7-6 to TRBJ1-2; TRBD1 aligns across 8 bases. The germline CDR1 and CDR2 sequences are SGHVS and FNYEAQ. This CDR3 region has 16 residues. V gave up 1 base and J gave up 2 bases; unmatched junction bases: 6. The CDR3 loop reads CASSLGTGSLNYGYTF. The CDR3 nucleotides are TGTGCCAGCAGCTTAGGGACAGGGTCCTTGAACTATGGCTACACCTTC.

The chain is built from TRBV5-5 and TRBJ2-3; TRBD1 is a possible D gene (7 bases). Germline V gives CDR1 SGHKS, CDR2 YYEKEE (reference sequence). With 4 bases removed from V and 3 bases from J, the gap between germline ends came to 12 bases. The CDR3 is 14 amino acids. DNA of the CDR3: TGTGCCAGCAGCCCAGGGGGGCCGACAGATACGCAGTATTTT. Its protein product is CASSPGGPTDTQYF.

This chain joins TRBV6-1 and TRBJ2-7; TRBD1 matches 8 bases. Trimming removed 0 bases from V and 10 bases from J; junction bases left unmatched: 5. The CDR3 runs 13 residues. Germline values: CDR1 MNHNS, CDR2 SASEGT. As DNA, the CDR3 is TGTGCCAGCAGTGAAGCTTGGACAGGGAAACAGTACTTC. Amino acids: CASSEAWTGKQYF.

J is TRBJ1-4 and V is TRBV18; a possible D gene is TRBD1 (5 bases). V lost 0 bases and J lost 6, with 17 bases in between. The CDR3 has 17 amino acids. Germline assignment: CDR1 KGHSH and CDR2 LQKENI. CDR3 sequence: CASSPPRGDLSYEKLFF. CDR3 in DNA: TGTGCCAGCTCACCACCGCGGGGGGACCTATCATATGAAAAACTGTTTTTT.

The sample holds one count of this clone. CDR3 bases: TGTGCCAGCAGCCAGGGGCGCCAAAACATTCAGTACTTC. It encodes CASSQGRQNIQYF. The J gene is TRBJ2-4, the V gene TRBV2, with D possibly being TRBD1 (6 bases). Trimming took 6 bases from V and 5 from J, leaving 11 bases between them. Germline assignment: CDR1 SNHLY and CDR2 FYNNEI. There are 13 residues in the CDR3.

The rearrangement uses TRBV6-4 and TRBJ2-1; TRBD2 aligns across 10 bases. The J segment lost 8 bases and the V segment lost 6 bases, leaving 10 bases of the junction unmatched. The germline V gene encodes CDR1 MRHNA and CDR2 SNTAGT. This CDR3 spans 15 amino acids. The CDR3 nucleotides read TGTGCCAGCAGAGGGAGCGGGGGGGCCTGGGATGAGCAGTTCTTC. Protein sequence: CASRGSGGAWDEQFF.

The genes are TRBV10-3 and TRBJ2-1; D is uncertain. Deletions cut 0 bases from V and 7 bases from J, with 16 bases between. The CDR3 has 16 residues. CDR1 is ENHRY, CDR2 SYGVKD, per germline. CDR3 loop: CAISESRSRVVNEQFF. The DNA of the CDR3 is TGTGCCATCAGTGAGTCGCGGAGCAGAGTGGTAAATGAGCAGTTCTTC.

V and J are TRBV30 and TRBJ1-5, with a possible D match to TRBD1 (5 bases). Trimming stripped 3 bases from V and 4 bases from J, with 10 bases between. Germline CDR1 reads GTSNPN; CDR2 reads SVGIG (reference sequence). This CDR3 is 13 amino acids long. CDR3: CAWRKGRNQPQHF. The CDR3, as DNA: TGTGCCTGGAGAAAGGGGAGGAATCAGCCCCAGCATTTT. The full variable domain, its missing parts supplied by reference TRBV30 and TRBJ1-5, is SQTIHQWPATLVQPVGSPLSLECTVEGTSNPNLYWYRQAAGRGLQLLFYSVGIGQISSEVPQNLSASRPQDRQFILSSKKLLLSDSGFYLCAWRKGRNQPQHFGDGTRLSIL.

This sequence joins TRBV11-2 and TRBJ2-1; D unclear. The CDR3 runs 15 residues. Germline lookup yields CDR1 SGHAT and CDR2 FQNNGV. Trimming stripped 2 bases from V and 5 bases from J, with 13 bases between. DNA for the CDR3: TGTGCCAGCAGCTTACCGCAGGCCGTCCACAATGAGCAGTTCTTC. This encodes CASSLPQAVHNEQFF.

The V call is TRBV7-8, the J call TRBJ1-2; D may be TRBD1 (5 bases). Germline assignment: CDR1 SGHVS and CDR2 FQNEAQ. The CDR3 extends over 14 amino acids. Between the trimmed V and J ends, which lost 0 bases and 6 bases, there was a span of 11 bases. This CDR3 is CASSLAATADGYTF. CDR3 DNA sequence: TGTGCCAGCAGCTTAGCGGCGACAGCCGATGGCTACACCTTC.

V usage is TRBV7-3 and J usage is TRBJ2-5, with 13 bases aligning to TRBD2. The V and J ends lost 5 bases and 0 bases, in that order; junction bases with no gene match: 9. The germline V gene has CDR1 SGHTA and CDR2 FQGTGA. The CDR3 contains 18 residues. The CDR3: CASSKGLAGVSYQETQYF. The CDR3 region has the DNA TGTGCCAGCAGCAAAGGACTAGCGGGAGTATCGTACCAAGAGACCCAGTACTTC.

The V and J genes are TRBV7-9 and TRBJ2-3; D is uncertain. The germline V gene encodes CDR1 SEHNR and CDR2 FQNEAQ (reference sequence). V was cut by 2 bases and J by 0 bases, with 9 bases left in between. This CDR3 has 15 amino acids. In nucleotides, the CDR3 is TGTGCCAGCAGCTTAAGAAGCACTAGCACAGATACGCAGTATTTT. Amino acids: CASSLRSTSTDTQYF.

The chain joins TRBV15 to TRBJ2-5; 11 nucleotides match TRBD2. The trim removed 7 bases at V and 2 bases at J, leaving 15 bases unmatched. Germline V lookup: CDR1 LNHNV, CDR2 YYDKDF (reference sequence). CDR3 length equals 18 residues. Written as DNA, the CDR3 is TGTGCCACCAACCCGACTAGCGGGAAAGGGGGCGGGCAAGAGACCCAGTACTTC. Its protein is CATNPTSGKGGGQETQYF.

The chain employs TRBV19 and TRBJ2-2; possible D gene TRBD1, 7 bases. The CDR3 consists of 17 residues. CDR1 and CDR2 (germline): LNHDA, SQIVND (reference sequence). The ends were cut back, 4 bases at V and 4 bases at J, with 19 bases in the middle. In DNA, the CDR3 is TGTGCCAGTAGTAATCGACCAGGGGGGTTTGGCACCGGGGAGCTGTTTTTT. Translating gives CASSNRPGGFGTGELFF.

This clone came up a few times. The V gene is TRBV7-9, the J gene TRBJ2-2, with D possibly matching TRBD1 (6 bases). In germline, CDR1 is SEHNR, CDR2 FQNEAQ (reference sequence). The CDR3 spans 18 residues. Trimming removed 5 bases from V and 5 bases from J, with 24 bases in between. CDR3 DNA sequence: TGTGCCAGCAGCCTCGATATTCGAACCGGGACAACTACCGGGGAGCTGTTTTTT. Its translation: CASSLDIRTGTTTGELFF.

The chain uses TRBV30 and TRBJ2-7; 10 bases align to TRBD1. The CDR3 spans 16 residues. Germline V gives CDR1 GTSNPN, CDR2 SVGIG (reference sequence). V was clipped by 2 bases and J by 1 base; unmatched bases: 8. Here the CDR3 reads CAWSIPGTGVSYEQYF. The CDR3 nucleotides are TGTGCCTGGAGTATCCCCGGGACAGGGGTTTCCTACGAGCAGTACTTC.

The V and J genes are TRBV28 and TRBJ2-5, with D hard to call. The CDR3 runs to 14 residues. Trimming removed 8 bases from V and 5 bases from J, with 18 bases in between. From germline, CDR1 is MDHEN and CDR2 SYDVKM. CDR3 protein: CASPHRQARETQYF. The DNA of the CDR3 is TGTGCCAGCCCCCACCGACAAGCCCGGGAGACCCAGTACTTC.

The chain has TRBV27 and TRBJ1-4, with D uncertain. The V gene's germline CDR1 is MNHEY and CDR2 SMNVEV (reference sequence). The CDR3 has 15 amino acids. Trimming stripped 5 bases from V and 0 bases from J, with 10 bases between. CDR3 sequence: CASSPYIATNEKLFF. CDR3 nucleotides: TGTGCCAGCAGTCCATACATCGCAACTAATGAAAAACTGTTTTTT.

The chain recombines TRBV21-1 with TRBJ1-1. TRBV21-1 is deemed a pseudogene. The CDR3 loop spans 18 amino acids. In nucleotides, the CDR3 is TGTGCCAGCAGCAAATACCCCCCTAGACCGGAGACGAACACTGAAGCTTTCTTT. Its translation is CASSKYPPRPETNTEAFF.

On this clone: Relative to the germline gene, one junction end is altered; a read error may explain this. Additional DNA sequences in this sample encode the identical CDR3. The chain carries TRBV9 and TRBJ2-7; the match to TRBD1 covers 8 bases. The germline V gene encodes CDR1 SGDLS and CDR2 YYNGEE. The CDR3 runs to 14 residues. CDR3 bases: TGCGCCAGCAGCGTAGAGGGACAGGCGTGGGAGCAGTACTTC. It specifies CASSVEGQAWEQYF. The full variable domain, in which reference TRBV9 and TRBJ2-7 provide the parts outside the CDR3, is DSGVTQTPKHLITATGQRVTLRCSPRSGDLSVYWYQQSLDQGLQFLIQYYNGEERAKGNILERFSAQQFPDLHSELNLSSLELGDSALYFCASSVEGQAWEQYFGPGTRLTVT.

This sequence joins TRBV7-2 and TRBJ1-2, with D perhaps TRBD1 (5 bases). This CDR3 has 13 amino acids. The germline V gene encodes CDR1 SGHTA and CDR2 FQGNSA. The germline V and J ends were trimmed by 2 bases and 5 bases, with 9 bases remaining between them. The CDR3, as DNA: TGTGCCAGCAGCTTACCCCAGGGTTATGGCTACACCTTC. Translated, it gives CASSLPQGYGYTF.

The chain recombines TRBV7-2 with TRBJ2-1; perhaps TRBD1 as D (5 bases). This CDR3 contains 15 residues. Looked up from germline, CDR1 is SGHTA and CDR2 is FQGNSA. V lost 5 bases and J lost 1, with 12 bases in between. In nucleotides, the CDR3 is TGTGCCAGCAGCGCAGGGTATGCATCCTACAATGAGCAGTTCTTC. Amino acids: CASSAGYASYNEQFF.

The V gene is TRBV27, the J gene TRBJ2-7, with D possibly matching TRBD1 (5 bases). CDR3 length equals 13 residues. CDR1 and CDR2 (germline): MNHEY, SMNVEV (reference sequence). Trimming removed 2 bases from V and 4 bases from J, with 9 bases in between. The CDR3 DNA sequence: TGTGCCAGCAGTTTAAGGTCAGGGTACGAGCAGTACTTC. Translation: CASSLRSGYEQYF.

The chain has TRBV19 and TRBJ2-7; 11 bases line up with TRBD1. The V and J ends lost 5 bases and 0 bases, in that order; junction bases with no gene match: 6. Per the germline V gene, CDR1 is LNHDA and CDR2 is SQIVND (reference sequence). There are 16 residues in the CDR3. CDR3 residues: CASSLTGTGGSYEQYF. The CDR3 DNA reads TGTGCCAGTAGTTTAACCGGGACAGGGGGCTCCTACGAGCAGTACTTC.

The V gene is TRBV27, the J gene TRBJ1-1; D gene ambiguous. Germline V gene sequence: CDR1 MNHEY, CDR2 SMNVEV (reference sequence). The V end was cut by 2 bases, the J end by 4 bases, with 14 bases between. The CDR3 has 15 amino acids. CDR3 nucleotide sequence: TGTGCCAGCAGTTTACTGCCGGTAGGAGCCACTGAAGCTTTCTTT. Protein sequence: CASSLLPVGATEAFF.